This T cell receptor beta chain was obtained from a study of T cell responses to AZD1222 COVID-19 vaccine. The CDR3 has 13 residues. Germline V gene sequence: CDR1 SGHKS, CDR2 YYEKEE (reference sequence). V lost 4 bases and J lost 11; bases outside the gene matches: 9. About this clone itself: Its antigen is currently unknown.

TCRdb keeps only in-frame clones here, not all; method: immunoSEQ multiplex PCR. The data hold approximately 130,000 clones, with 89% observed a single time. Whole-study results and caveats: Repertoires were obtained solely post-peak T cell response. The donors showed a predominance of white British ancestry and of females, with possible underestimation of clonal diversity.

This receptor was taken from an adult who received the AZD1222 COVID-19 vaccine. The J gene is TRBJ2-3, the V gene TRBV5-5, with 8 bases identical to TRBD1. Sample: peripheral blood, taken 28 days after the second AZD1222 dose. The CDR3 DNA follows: TGTGCCAGCAGCGGGACAGGTATGGTTGGGCAGTATTTT. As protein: CASSGTGMVGQYF. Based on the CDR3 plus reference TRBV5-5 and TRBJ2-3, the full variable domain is DAGVTQSPTHLIKTRGQQVTLRCSPISGHKSVSWYQQVLGQGPQFIFQYYEKEERGRGNFPDRFSARQFPNYSSELNVNALLLGDSALYLCASSGTGMVGQYFGPGTRLTVL.